This T cell receptor (beta chain) was recovered during a study of T cells after yellow fever vaccination. TCRdb re-analysed the 5' RACE reads in MiXCR, keeping a single row per CDR3 protein. The sample lists under 550,000 distinct CDR3 sequences, just over 20% occurring once. Trimming removed 3 bases at V and 9 bases at J, with 6 bases between. The CDR3 totals 11 residues. CDR1 MDHEN and CDR2 SYDVKM come from the germline V gene. This clonotype was counted many times. This rearrangement joins TRBV28 to TRBJ2-1, with D hard to call. Material: PBMCs, obtained about 20 days after the first yellow fever vaccination. The sequence was collected from a man between 18 and 29 years old who received the YFV17D yellow fever vaccine. The CDR3 loop reads CASSFSREQFF. The DNA of the CDR3 is TGTGCCAGCAGTTTTTCGCGTGAGCAGTTCTTC.